The 26 T cell receptor beta chains listed next were all sequenced from one sample in a study of post-analysis software for immune sequencing data. Unique molecular identifiers were carried by the TCR beta cDNA libraries. TCRdb independently ran MiXCR on the PCR reads; one entry per CDR3 protein. The table records 150,000 to 200,000 distinct CDR3 sequences, about 37% of them present only once. Source: blood, taken after autologous hematopoietic stem cell transplantation. The receptors shown here come from a girl under 18 with multiple sclerosis.

The table lists this clonotype with a few counts. Mismatch with germline at one junction end may stem from a read error. The chain carries TRBV11-1 and TRBJ2-4, with D uncertain. Germline CDR1 is SGHAT and CDR2 is FQDESV (reference sequence). The CDR3 runs to 14 residues. The CDR3 protein is CASGLDSSANIQYF. CDR3 bases: TGTGCCAGCGGCTTAGATTCCAGTGCGAACATTCAGTACTTC.

This chain uses TRBV7-9 with TRBJ1-4; tentative D call: TRBD1 (6 bases). Trimming stripped 8 bases from V and 1 base from J, with 14 bases between. The CDR3 runs 15 residues. Germline V gene lookup returns CDR1 SEHNR and CDR2 FQNEAQ (reference sequence). CDR3 region: CASRGTDRTNEKLFF. CDR3 nucleotide sequence: TGTGCCAGCCGAGGAACGGACAGAACTAATGAAAAACTGTTTTTT.

The chain employs TRBV28 and TRBJ2-5; the match to TRBD2 covers 9 bases. The J call is in doubt because the DNA end fits TRBJ2-7 better. Looked up from germline, CDR1 is MDHEN and CDR2 is SYDVKM. The CDR3 sequence is 16 residues long. CDR3 nucleotides: TGTGCCAGCAGTTTAAGAGGTGGCGGGAGGGCCTACGAGCAGTACTTC. This sequence encodes CASSLRGGGRAYEQYF.

In its sample, this clonotype was seen a few times. CDR3 sequence: CASSRTSGGTDTQYF. CDR3 nucleotides: TGTGCCAGCAGCCGGACTAGCGGGGGCACAGATACGCAGTATTTT. The chain links TRBV7-2 to TRBJ2-3; 12 bases align to TRBD2. Germline CDR1 is SGHTA and CDR2 is FQGNSA. The trim removed 5 bases at V and 1 base at J, leaving 1 base unmatched. This CDR3 spans 15 amino acids.

This clonotype was seen more than once but under ten times. V is TRBV30 and J is TRBJ2-5; D possibly corresponds to TRBD2 (6 bases). V was cut by 7 bases and J by 13 bases, with 19 bases left in between. The CDR3 runs to 11 residues. Per the germline V gene, CDR1 is GTSNPN and CDR2 is SVGIG (reference sequence). As DNA, the CDR3 is TGTGCCTCCCCGGGCGGGGCAGCAATGTACTTC. Residues: CASPGGAAMYF.

This clonotype is a singleton in its sample. This chain connects TRBV20-1 to TRBJ2-1; D is undetermined. The V end was cut by 6 bases, the J end by 1 base, with 10 bases between. This CDR3 has 13 amino acids. Germline CDR1 is DFQATT and CDR2 is SNEGSKA (reference sequence). CDR3 DNA sequence: TGCAGTGCCCTCGACAATTCCTACAATGAGCAGTTCTTC. This translates into CSALDNSYNEQFF.

The sample holds a few counts of this clonotype. This chain links TRBV20-1 with TRBJ2-6; either TRBD1 or TRBD2 may supply D (5 bases each). Germline CDR1 and CDR2: DFQATT and SNEGSKA (reference sequence). The length of the CDR3 is 15 residues. V was shortened by 0 bases and J by 4 bases, with 10 bases between the two germline ends. The CDR3 coding sequence is TGCAGTGCTAGAGATCGAGGGACCGGGGCCAACGTCCTGACTTTC. Amino acid sequence: CSARDRGTGANVLTF.

As for this clonotype: One junction end does not reproduce the germline sequence, and a read error may be involved. The chain joins TRBV7-9 to TRBJ2-1; D gene uncertain. Per the germline V gene, CDR1 is SEHNR and CDR2 is FQNEAQ (reference sequence). This CDR3 is built from 12 residues. CDR3 amino acids: CTSSSQSNEQFF. For the CDR3, the DNA is TGTACCAGCAGCAGCCAGTCCAATGAGCAGTTCTTC.

As for this clonotype: One junction end disagrees with the germline gene, perhaps due to a read error. V and J are TRBV9 and TRBJ1-2; 7 bases line up with TRBD1. Germline CDR1 reads SGDLS; CDR2 reads YYNGEE. This CDR3 comprises 14 residues. The CDR3 sequence is CTSFGTGENYGYTF. CDR3 nucleotide sequence: TGTACCAGCTTTGGTACAGGGGAGAACTATGGCTACACCTTC.

The chain combines TRBV12-3 or TRBV12-4 with TRBJ2-7; no clear D. V lost 1 base and J lost 2, with 12 bases in between. The CDR3 has 15 amino acids. The CDR3 nucleotides are TGTGCCAGCAGTTTAGACCCGGCGGAAGCCTACGAGCAGTACTTC. Residues: CASSLDPAEAYEQYF.

In this sample, this clonotype turned up a few times. The chain has TRBV4-3 and TRBJ2-1; 7 bases map to TRBD1. Germline values: CDR1 LGHNA, CDR2 YSLEER. V lost 4 bases to trimming and J lost 4 bases; unmatched junction nucleotides: 10. The CDR3 is 16 amino acids. CDR3: CASSRVKGQKYNEQFF. The CDR3 DNA is TGCGCCAGCAGCCGGGTGAAGGGACAGAAATACAATGAGCAGTTCTTC.

The rearrangement joins TRBV7-2 to TRBJ2-6, with D hard to call. V was shortened by 1 base and J by 2 bases, with 6 bases between the two germline ends. The germline CDR1 and CDR2 sequences are SGHTA and FQGNSA. This CDR3 is 15 amino acids long. The CDR3 DNA reads TGTGCCAGCAGCTTAGTCCGGGCTGGGGCCAACGTCCTGACTTTC. Protein product: CASSLVRAGANVLTF.

This clonotype has more than one count but fewer than ten. The rearrangement joins TRBV5-1 to TRBJ1-2; D is unclear. Germline CDR1 and CDR2: SGHRS and YFSETQ. The CDR3 has 13 residues. Trimming cost V 2 bases and J 8 bases, with 13 bases left between them. CDR3 DNA sequence: TGCGCCAGCAGCTTTGTGAGCGGGGAAGGCTACACCTTC. This gives the protein CASSFVSGEGYTF. The full variable domain, completed using reference TRBV5-1 and TRBJ1-2, is KAGVTQTPRYLIKTRGQQVTLSCSPISGHRSVSWYQQTPGQGLQFLFEYFSETQRNKGNFPGRFSGRQFSNSRSEMNVSTLELGDSALYLCASSFVSGEGYTFGSGTRLTVV.

The V and J genes are TRBV20-1 and TRBJ1-2; TRBD1 agrees at 7 bases. CDR1 DFQATT and CDR2 SNEGSKA come from the germline V gene (reference sequence). This CDR3 comprises 11 residues. Unmatched junction bases numbered 6, after V lost 7 bases and J lost 7 bases. The CDR3 DNA follows: TGCAGTGGGACAGGCTCTGGTGGCTACACCTTC. It specifies CSGTGSGGYTF.

V and J are TRBV15 and TRBJ2-1; 7 bases agree with TRBD1. Trimming removed 0 bases from V and 2 bases from J; junction bases left unmatched: 4. The CDR3 is 16 residues long. Germline CDR1 LNHNV, CDR2 YYDKDF (reference sequence). The CDR3 is CATSRETGSAYNEQFF. The CDR3 coding sequence is TGTGCCACCAGCAGAGAGACAGGGTCGGCCTACAATGAGCAGTTCTTC.

The chain uses TRBV6-1 and TRBJ2-7; 12 bases match TRBD2. J lost 8 bases, V lost 7 bases, and 9 bases had no gene match. This CDR3 has 14 residues. The germline V gene has CDR1 MNHNS and CDR2 SASEGT. DNA of the CDR3: TGTGCCAGCAAGATACTAGCGGGAGGTCGAAAGCAGTACTTC. It codes for CASKILAGGRKQYF.

This clonotype was observed once. The chain recombines TRBV20-1 with TRBJ1-2; D is ambiguous. From germline, CDR1 is DFQATT and CDR2 SNEGSKA (reference sequence). V lost 4 bases and J 4 bases, leaving 7 bases between the germline ends. The CDR3 is made up of 11 amino acids. As DNA, the CDR3 is TGCAGTGCTACAATTGGCTATGGCTACACCTTC. This codes for CSATIGYGYTF.

The chain is built from TRBV5-1 and TRBJ2-1; tentatively, D is TRBD1 (5 bases). V was trimmed by 3 bases and J by 2 bases, leaving 9 bases between them. In germline, CDR1 is SGHRS, CDR2 YFSETQ. The CDR3 is 14 amino acids. CDR3 region: CASSSDSTYNEQFF. The DNA of the CDR3 is TGCGCCAGCAGCTCAGACAGCACCTACAATGAGCAGTTCTTC.

This clonotype was seen only a few times. The chain combines TRBV27 with TRBJ2-7, with D possibly called TRBD1 or TRBD2 (6 bases each). The end of the DNA aligns better with TRBJ2-5, so the J call may be wrong. This CDR3 is built from 13 residues. Germline CDR1 is MNHEY and CDR2 is SMNVEV (reference sequence). The CDR3 reads CASSSGAIETQYF. CDR3 sequence (DNA): TGTGCCAGCAGTTCGGGGGCGATCGAGACCCAGTACTTC.

For this clonotype: The junction departs from germline at one end; a sequencing error may be responsible. The chain combines TRBV5-1 with TRBJ1-1; possible D gene TRBD1, 6 bases. Germline-derived CDR1 and CDR2 are SGHRS and YFSETQ. CDR3 length equals 14 residues. DNA of the CDR3: TGCGCCCGCAGCTTTCAGGGAGGGGGCACTGAAGCTTTCTTT. Translation: CARSFQGGGTEAFF.

The rearrangement uses TRBV7-9 and TRBJ1-2; 9 positions match TRBD1. V dropped 5 bases and J dropped 2; count of bases not matched to a gene: 9. Germline-derived CDR1 and CDR2 are SEHNR and FQNEAQ (reference sequence). CDR3 length: 16 amino acids. This chain's CDR3 is CASSPKQGAYNYGYTF. For the CDR3, the DNA is TGTGCCAGCAGCCCGAAACAGGGGGCATACAACTATGGCTACACCTTC.

V is TRBV13 and J is TRBJ1-4; TRBD1 aligns across 11 bases. V shed 5 bases, J shed 7 bases, and the junction held 9 bases outside the gene matches. The germline CDR1 and CDR2 sequences are PRHDT and FYEKMQ (reference sequence). This CDR3 contains 16 residues. The CDR3 loop reads CASSPLRTGGGEKLFF. The CDR3 region has the DNA TGTGCCAGCAGCCCACTCAGGACAGGGGGCGGTGAAAAACTGTTTTTT.

The chain recombines TRBV7-9 with TRBJ1-4, with D perhaps matching TRBD1 (5 bases). CDR1 and CDR2 (germline): SEHNR, FQNEAQ (reference sequence). The V gene lost 4 bases and the J gene lost 8 bases, with 14 bases spanning the gap. CDR3 length: 14 amino acids. CDR3 amino acids: CASSSTRGKEKLFF. The CDR3 DNA follows: TGTGCCAGCAGCTCGACCCGGGGGAAGGAAAAACTGTTTTTT.

In this sample, this clonotype turned up a few times. The gene calls are TRBV27 and TRBJ2-7, with D perhaps TRBD2 (6 bases). This CDR3 is 14 amino acids long. Germline V gene lookup returns CDR1 MNHEY and CDR2 SMNVEV (reference sequence). V was shortened by 3 bases and J by 5 bases, with 14 bases between the two germline ends. The CDR3 sequence: CASSLTSEVHEQYF. CDR3 nucleotide sequence: TGTGCCAGCAGTTTGACTAGTGAAGTCCACGAGCAGTACTTC.

This clonotype was seen repeatedly, ten times or more. The gene calls are TRBV29-1 and TRBJ2-5; D is perhaps TRBD2 (5 bases). The germline gives CDR1 SQVTM, CDR2 ANQGSEA. The V and J ends lost 6 bases and 2 bases respectively, with 10 bases between them. The CDR3 spans 12 residues. The CDR3, as DNA: TGCAGCGTGGGTGAGGGACAAGAGACCCAGTACTTC. Protein sequence: CSVGEGQETQYF.

This chain links TRBV11-2 with TRBJ1-1; D gene ambiguous. Germline V gives CDR1 SGHAT, CDR2 FQNNGV. Between the trimmed V and J ends, which lost 4 bases and 0 bases, there was a span of 9 bases. This CDR3 has 14 amino acids. The CDR3 DNA is TGTGCCAGCAGCTCCCGACTCATGAACACTGAAGCTTTCTTT. Its protein product is CASSSRLMNTEAFF.